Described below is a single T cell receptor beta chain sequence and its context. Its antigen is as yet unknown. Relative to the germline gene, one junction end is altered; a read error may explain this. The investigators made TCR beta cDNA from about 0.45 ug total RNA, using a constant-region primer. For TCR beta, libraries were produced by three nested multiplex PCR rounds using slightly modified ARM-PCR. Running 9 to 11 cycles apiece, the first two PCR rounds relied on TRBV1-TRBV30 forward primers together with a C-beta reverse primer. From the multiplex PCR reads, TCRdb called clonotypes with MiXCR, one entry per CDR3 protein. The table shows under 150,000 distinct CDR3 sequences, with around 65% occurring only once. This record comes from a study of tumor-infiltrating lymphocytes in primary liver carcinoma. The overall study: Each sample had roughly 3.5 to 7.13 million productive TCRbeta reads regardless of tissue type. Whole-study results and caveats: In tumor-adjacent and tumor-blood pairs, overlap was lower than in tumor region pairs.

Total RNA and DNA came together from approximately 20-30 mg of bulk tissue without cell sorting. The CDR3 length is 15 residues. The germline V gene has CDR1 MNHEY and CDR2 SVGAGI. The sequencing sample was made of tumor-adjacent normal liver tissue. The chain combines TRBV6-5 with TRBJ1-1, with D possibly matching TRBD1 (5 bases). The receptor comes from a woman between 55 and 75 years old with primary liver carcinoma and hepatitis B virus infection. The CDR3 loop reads CASSTQGRQNTGAFF. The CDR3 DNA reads TGTGCTAGCAGTACTCAGGGACGGCAGAACACTGGAGCTTTCTTT.